The 8 T cell receptor beta chains below come from one sample, sequenced in a study of blood T cell repertoires in COVID-19. Method: immunoSEQ multiplex PCR; TCRdb's copy keeps in-frame clones and lacks some. Among more than 100,000 clones listed, over 65% were seen once. The sample taken for sequencing was peripheral blood. The receptors come from a human donor with acute or convalescent COVID-19. The donor label of this sample is uncertain.

The chain has TRBV2 and TRBJ1-5; D might be TRBD1 (5 bases). This CDR3 comprises 14 residues. The V gene lost 5 bases and the J gene lost 7 bases, with 15 bases spanning the gap. Germline lookup yields CDR1 SNHLY and CDR2 FYNNEI. The chain's CDR3 is CASSWGQAGQPQHF. The CDR3 region has the DNA TGTGCCAGCAGTTGGGGCCAGGCGGGACAGCCCCAGCATTTT.

This clone was found a few times. The chain has TRBV10-1 and TRBJ2-3; 9 nucleotides match TRBD1. The J segment lost 7 bases and the V segment lost 7 bases, leaving 9 bases of the junction unmatched. Germline-derived CDR1 and CDR2 are WNHNN and SYGVQD (reference sequence). The CDR3 consists of 14 residues. DNA for the CDR3: TGCGCCAGCAACCTAAACAGGGGGCTAAATACGCAGTATTTT. This encodes CASNLNRGLNTQYF.

A few counts support this clone. The chain carries TRBV11-2 and TRBJ2-5; 15 bases are a match to TRBD2. The CDR3 has 19 residues. Looked up from germline, CDR1 is SGHAT and CDR2 is FQNNGV. Trimming removed 0 bases from V and 5 bases from J; junction bases left unmatched: 10. In nucleotides, the CDR3 is TGTGCCAGCAGCTTAGATCTCGGACTAGCGGGGGGGCGGGGGGAGACCCAGTACTTC. Translating gives CASSLDLGLAGGRGETQYF.

As regards this clone: One base separates it from a far larger clone, so it is likely a read error. The V gene is TRBV7-3, the J gene TRBJ2-7; TRBD1 matches 10 bases. The ends lost 5 bases at V and 4 bases at J; junction bases unmatched: 2. The CDR3 runs to 13 residues. CDR1 is SGHTA, CDR2 FQGTGA, per germline. The CDR3 reads CASSRDRGYEQYF. The DNA of the CDR3 is TGTGCCAGCAGCCGGGACAGGGGTTACGAGCAGTACTTC. Combining the CDR3 with reference TRBV7-3 and TRBJ2-7 gives the whole variable domain GAGVSQTPSNKVTEKGKYVELRCDPISGHTALYWYRQSLGQGPEFLIYFQGTGAADDSGLPNDRFFAVRPEGSVSTLKIQRTERGDSAVYLCASSRDRGYEQYFGPGTRLTVT.

This clone was observed once. Possible read error: a much larger clone is one base away. The genes are TRBV9 and TRBJ2-1; 13 bases map to TRBD2. J lost 8 bases, V lost 4 bases, and 15 bases had no gene match. Germline values: CDR1 SGDLS, CDR2 YYNGEE. There are 18 residues in the CDR3. The CDR3 coding sequence is TGTGCCAGCAGCATGGTGGGGGGACTAGCGGGGAGGTTACATGAGCAGTTCTTC. As protein: CASSMVGGLAGRLHEQFF.

The rearrangement joins TRBV6-5 to TRBJ1-5, with D possibly matching TRBD1 (6 bases). CDR3 size: 15 residues. V lost 6 bases and J lost 0, with 12 bases in between. Germline V gene sequence: CDR1 MNHEY, CDR2 SVGAGI. The CDR3 DNA reads TGTGCCAGCAGCCCCGCAGGGGCTAGCAATCAGCCCCAGCATTTT. This translates into CASSPAGASNQPQHF.

The chain is built from TRBV10-3 and TRBJ1-1; D perhaps matches TRBD1 (5 bases). The V gene's germline CDR1 is ENHRY and CDR2 SYGVKD. The ends were cut back, 6 bases at V and 10 bases at J, with 21 bases in the middle. The CDR3 totals 14 residues. The CDR3 reads CAIRSGTDAPGAFF. The DNA for the CDR3 is TGTGCCATCAGATCCGGGACTGACGCCCCAGGAGCTTTCTTT.

This chain joins TRBV18 and TRBJ2-7; TRBD1 agrees at 10 bases. Per the germline V gene, CDR1 is KGHSH and CDR2 is LQKENI. The trim removed 6 bases at V and 5 bases at J, leaving 10 bases unmatched. The CDR3 has 15 amino acids. CDR3 nucleotide sequence: TGTGCCAGCTCGTCCGGGACAGGGGTCAATAACGAGCAGTACGTC. Protein: CASSSGTGVNNEQYV.